The entry below describes one TCR beta chain. As yet, its antigen is unknown. These data come from a study of T cell responses to AZD1222 COVID-19 vaccine. Study background: Samples with a second dose at about 4 or about 12 weeks were pooled together.

Per germline, CDR1 ENHRY and CDR2 SYGVKD. This CDR3 has 13 amino acids. V shed 7 bases, J shed 8 bases, and the junction held 7 bases outside the gene matches. TCRdb's table, derived via immunoSEQ multiplex PCR, lists solely in-frame clones and lacks some. The sample has roughly 180,000 clones, over 80% seen once. Study findings and constraints: Once two AZD1222 doses were given, Spike-specific TCR breadth and depth went up.

The TCR was taken from an adult in good health. Sequenced material: peripheral blood, taken on day 0 of AZD1222 vaccination. V and J are TRBV10-3 and TRBJ2-1; 8 nucleotides agree with TRBD1. The CDR3 region has the DNA TGTGCCATCACCCAGGGGGCCCGCGATGAGCAGTTCTTC. This codes for CAITQGARDEQFF.